This paragraph covers one TCR beta chain sequence. Its antigen is unknown. This specimen belongs to a study of T cell responses to AZD1222 COVID-19 vaccine. Study summary: Second-dose timings of about 4 or about 12 weeks were pooled. Study conclusions and caveats: Recipients of AZD1222 seropositive at baseline numbered only 5 or 6. Spike-specific TCR repertoires showed rising breadth and depth after two AZD1222 doses.

CDR1 is GTSNPN, CDR2 SVGIG, per germline (reference sequence). The ends were cut back, 0 bases at V and 5 bases at J, with 13 bases in the middle. This CDR3 has 14 amino acids. Method: immunoSEQ multiplex PCR; TCRdb's copy keeps in-frame clones and lacks some. The sample consists of more than 100,000 clones, over 90% of them appearing once. The material was peripheral blood, obtained on day 0 of AZD1222 vaccination. The rearrangement links TRBV30 to TRBJ1-2; tentatively, D is TRBD1 (5 bases). The TCR originated in an adult in good health. CDR3 DNA: TGTGCCTGGAGTGTACCCCCGGACATTTATGGCTACACCTTC. This sequence encodes CAWSVPPDIYGYTF.